Presented here are 4 T cell receptor beta chains from one specimen sequenced in a study of T cells after yellow fever vaccination. Using its own MiXCR run on the 5' RACE reads, TCRdb lists one record per CDR3 protein. The sample includes nearly 70,000 distinct CDR3 sequences, approximately 7% of them seen just once. The sample here was CD8+ T cells sorted from PBMCs, taken about 41 days after the first yellow fever vaccination. The origin of the receptors is a man between 18 and 29 years old who received the YFV17D yellow fever vaccine.

The CDR3 bases are TGTGCCAGCAGCTTGACAGGGGGGCTAGTCTACGAGCAGTACTTC. It codes for CASSLTGGLVYEQYF. The chain employs TRBV5-5 and TRBJ2-7; 8 nucleotides line up with TRBD1. Germline V gene lookup returns CDR1 SGHKS and CDR2 YYEKEE (reference sequence). Germline trimming cut 1 base from V and 3 bases from J; bases unmatched to any gene: 6. The CDR3 has 15 residues.

The rearrangement links TRBV27 to TRBJ2-1, with 9 bases lining up with TRBD2. The CDR3 length is 16 residues. J gave up 7 bases and V 3 bases, and 10 bases lay outside the gene matches. From germline, CDR1 is MNHEY and CDR2 SMNVEV (reference sequence). CDR3 DNA: TGTGCCAGCAGTTTGTCGGCGGGGGGGGCCCCTAATGAGCAGTTCTTC. It codes for CASSLSAGGAPNEQFF.

This clonotype has at least ten counts. The chain employs TRBV6-5 and TRBJ2-1, with 7 bases matching TRBD2. Trimming at V came to 8 bases and at J to 3 bases, leaving 4 bases not matched to a gene. Per the germline V gene, CDR1 is MNHEY and CDR2 is SVGAGI. This CDR3 is 13 amino acids long. The chain's CDR3 is CASGRGNYNEQFF. The CDR3 nucleotides are TGTGCCAGCGGGCGGGGGAACTACAATGAGCAGTTCTTC.

In its sample, this clonotype was seen many times. The V and J genes are TRBV7-2 and TRBJ2-2, with no clear D. Germline values: CDR1 SGHTA, CDR2 FQGNSA. With 5 bases removed from V and 6 bases from J, the gap between germline ends came to 7 bases. This CDR3 region has 12 residues. This CDR3 reads CASSPDAGELFF. In DNA, the CDR3 is TGTGCCAGCAGCCCGGATGCCGGGGAGCTGTTTTTT.